This T cell receptor (beta chain) came from a study of control samples from healthy donors and cancer patients. Sequenced by immunoSEQ multiplex PCR; TCRdb stores in-frame clones only, minus some. The sample lists about 410,000 clones; approximately 92% were seen once. The length of the CDR3 is 15 residues. V lost 0 bases and J 3 bases, leaving 12 bases between the germline ends. Germline-derived CDR1 and CDR2 are SGHTS and YDEGEE. The source of this sequence is a man in his forties with head and neck cancer. The chain has TRBV5-8 and TRBJ2-5; D might be TRBD2 (7 bases). The sequencing input was PBMCs. The CDR3 coding sequence is TGTGCCAGCAGCTTGGTCGGGGGGCAGGAAGAGACCCAGTACTTC. Its translation is CASSLVGGQEETQYF. Combining the CDR3 with reference TRBV5-8 and TRBJ2-5 gives the whole variable domain EAGVTQSPTHLIKTRGQQATLRCSPISGHTSVYWYQQALGLGLQFLLWYDEGEERNRGNFPPRFSGRQFPNYSSELNVNALELEDSALYLCASSLVGGQEETQYFGPGTRLLVL.